The 9 T cell receptor beta chains presented below share a single source sample, sequenced in a study of CD8+ T cells in alopecia areata (dated 2018 in TCRdb). The protocol used for the library was the immunoSEQ multiplex PCR assay. RNA was extracted from all samples and reverse transcribed into cDNA as template for TCR sequencing. Sourced from immuneACCESS, this table was stored by TCRdb with only in-frame sequences that have V and J called. A share of the clones is absent; for the studies checked, an unresolved V gene accounts for under half, and the remainder has no known explanation. The sample contains about 250,000 clones, about 62% of them found a single time. In total, the top ten clones hold around 0.92% of the sample. The treatment or condition label corresponds to: oral pan-JAK inhibitor, 5-10 mg twice daily. Sequenced here: CD4+ T cells sorted from blood, sampled at week 52, from a patient treated with tofacitinib. The receptors were gathered from a human donor with alopecia areata.

This sequence joins TRBV30 and TRBJ1-6, with D perhaps matching TRBD1 (5 bases). Looked up from germline, CDR1 is GTSNPN and CDR2 is SVGIG (reference sequence). V shed 3 bases and J shed 9 bases, with 15 bases lying between them. The CDR3 runs 14 residues. CDR3 residues: CAWSGDRKGSPLHF. The CDR3 DNA follows: TGTGCCTGGAGCGGCGACAGAAAGGGTTCACCCCTCCACTTT.

The rearrangement links TRBV5-6 to TRBJ1-5, with D uncertain. V was shortened by 1 base and J by 2 bases, with 7 bases between the two germline ends. Per the germline V gene, CDR1 is SGHDT and CDR2 is YYEEEE. The CDR3 totals 14 residues. As DNA, the CDR3 is TGTGCCAGCAGCTTGCAAGGGCGCAATCAGCCCCAGCATTTT. Translated: CASSLQGRNQPQHF.

This clone was observed a handful of times. This chain connects TRBV5-1 to TRBJ1-1; possibly TRBD1 for D (5 bases). The germline V and J ends were trimmed by 4 bases and 4 bases, with 14 bases remaining between them. Germline V gene lookup returns CDR1 SGHRS and CDR2 YFSETQ. CDR3 length: 14 amino acids. The CDR3: CASSEGLGTTEAFF. The CDR3 bases are TGCGCCAGCAGCGAGGGATTAGGGACCACTGAAGCTTTCTTT.

CDR3: CAWSVSRYEQYF. The CDR3 DNA sequence: TGTGCCTGGAGTGTGAGCCGATACGAGCAGTACTTC. The chain links TRBV30 to TRBJ2-7, with D uncertain. CDR1 GTSNPN and CDR2 SVGIG come from the germline V gene (reference sequence). The CDR3 loop spans 12 amino acids. V lost 0 bases and J lost 4, with 7 bases in between.

This chain links TRBV18 with TRBJ2-3; D possibly uses TRBD1 or TRBD2 (6 bases each). CDR1 is KGHSH and CDR2 is LQKENI in the germline V gene. The CDR3 has 15 residues. V lost 2 bases and J 2 bases, leaving 11 bases between the germline ends. The CDR3 region has the DNA TGTGCCAGCTCACCATACGGGGGCCCCACAGATACGCAGTATTTT. Translated: CASSPYGGPTDTQYF.

The CDR3 region has the DNA TGCAGCGTTGTGCGGGAGTCGAGCTCCTACGAGCAGTACTTC. Its translation: CSVVRESSSYEQYF. The chain carries TRBV29-1 and TRBJ2-7, with 7 bases matching TRBD2. Germline V CDR1 and CDR2: SQVTM, ANQGSEA. Losses at the gene ends were 4 bases for V and 0 bases for J; bases not matched to a gene: 6. This CDR3 has 14 residues.

The CDR3 sequence is CASGDRGRGETQYF. The CDR3 coding sequence is TGTGCCAGCGGGGACAGGGGGCGCGGTGAGACCCAGTACTTC. This sequence joins TRBV19 and TRBJ2-5; 12 positions agree with TRBD1. The ends lost 9 bases at V and 5 bases at J; junction bases unmatched: 7. CDR3 length equals 14 residues. Germline CDR1 and CDR2: LNHDA and SQIVND (reference sequence).

This rearrangement joins TRBV9 to TRBJ2-2, with D tentatively TRBD2 (5 bases). CDR3 length equals 17 residues. The ends were cut back, 0 bases at V and 0 bases at J, with 12 bases in the middle. CDR1 is SGDLS, CDR2 YYNGEE, per germline. DNA of the CDR3: TGTGCCAGCAGCGTAGACCGGGGTTTCGCGAACACCGGGGAGCTGTTTTTT. Translation: CASSVDRGFANTGELFF.

A few counts support this clone. The CDR3 nucleotides are TGTGCCGGAGACAGGAACACTGAAGCTTTCTTT. As protein: CAGDRNTEAFF. The genes are TRBV30 and TRBJ1-1; D might be TRBD1 (5 bases). The CDR3 sequence is 11 residues long. V lost 8 bases and J 1 base, leaving 8 bases between the germline ends. Germline-derived CDR1 and CDR2 are GTSNPN and SVGIG (reference sequence).